Following are 27 T cell receptor beta chains from one sample sequenced in a study of cytomegalovirus exposure and HLA in healthy donors. The study ran its PCR with 60 Vbeta and 13 Jbeta primers. Repertoires were generated with immunoSEQ multiplex PCR, while TCRdb's copy carries only in-frame clones and drops some. The sample includes about 170,000 clones, approximately 88% seen only once; the top ten take about 0.4%. What was sequenced was PBMCs. All receptors derive from a boy aged 2 to 10 in good health and CMV-seronegative.

Here the CDR3 reads CASSRGLAGVASTDTQYF. CDR3 bases: TGCGCCAGCAGCAGGGGACTAGCGGGAGTGGCTAGCACAGATACGCAGTATTTT. The V and J genes are TRBV5-1 and TRBJ2-3; 14 positions agree with TRBD2. Looked up from germline, CDR1 is SGHRS and CDR2 is YFSETQ. Trimming at V came to 4 bases and at J to 0 bases, leaving 7 bases not matched to a gene. The CDR3 consists of 18 residues.

The chain carries TRBV7-2 and TRBJ2-7; TRBD2 matches at 7 bases. In germline, CDR1 is SGHTA, CDR2 FQGNSA. The CDR3 has 13 residues. The ends lost 5 bases at V and 3 bases at J; junction bases unmatched: 4. The CDR3 loop reads CASSTRTSYEQYF. The CDR3 DNA is TGTGCCAGCAGCACCCGGACTAGCTACGAGCAGTACTTC.

The gene calls are TRBV27 and TRBJ2-7; 8 nucleotides line up with TRBD2. CDR1 is MNHEY, CDR2 SMNVEV, per germline (reference sequence). This CDR3 has 14 amino acids. V was pared by 6 bases and J by 3 bases, with 7 bases of the junction left unmatched. CDR3 nucleotide sequence: TGTGCCAGCAGAGTGGTAGCGGGGCACTACGAGCAGTACTTC. This encodes CASRVVAGHYEQYF.

This clone came up once. The chain uses TRBV5-4 and TRBJ2-3, with 7 positions matching TRBD2. Trimming at V came to 0 bases and at J to 2 bases, leaving 9 bases not matched to a gene. The CDR3 has 17 residues. The germline CDR1 and CDR2 sequences are SGHNT and YYREEE (reference sequence). The CDR3 here is CASSLDFGGSNTDTQYF. The CDR3 DNA reads TGTGCCAGCAGCTTGGATTTTGGCGGGAGTAACACAGATACGCAGTATTTT.

This chain links TRBV19 with TRBJ2-1; no firm D call. The V gene's germline CDR1 is LNHDA and CDR2 SQIVND (reference sequence). The CDR3 has 12 amino acids. V lost 3 bases and J lost 5, with 5 bases in between. CDR3 coding DNA: TGTGCCAGTAGTATCAATCACAATGAGCAGTTCTTC. Its translation: CASSINHNEQFF.

This clone was seen a few times. This sequence joins TRBV19 and TRBJ2-7; tentatively, D is TRBD2 (7 bases). The CDR3 extends over 14 amino acids. CDR1 is LNHDA and CDR2 is SQIVND in the germline V gene (reference sequence). V was shortened by 5 bases and J by 2 bases, with 13 bases between the two germline ends. CDR3 sequence reads: CASSPEGGPYEQYF. In nucleotides, the CDR3 is TGTGCCAGTAGTCCAGAGGGGGGGCCCTACGAGCAGTACTTC. The whole variable domain, filled in from reference TRBV19 and TRBJ2-7, reads DGGITQSPKYLFRKEGQNVTLSCEQNLNHDAMYWYRQDPGQGLRLIYYSQIVNDFQKGDIAEGYSVSREKKESFPLTVTSAQKNPTAFYLCASSPEGGPYEQYFGPGTRLTVT.

This chain connects TRBV9 to TRBJ2-1, with D maybe TRBD2 (5 bases). Germline values: CDR1 SGDLS, CDR2 YYNGEE. The CDR3 totals 15 residues. The V end lost 1 base, the J end lost 8 bases, and 16 bases lay between the germline ends. CDR3 protein: CASSVFTTGTYEQFF. CDR3 bases: TGTGCCAGCAGCGTATTCACTACGGGAACGTATGAGCAGTTCTTC.

The chain carries TRBV27 and TRBJ2-3, with 14 bases lining up with TRBD2. V shed 5 bases and J 4 bases; nucleotides not matched to a gene: 2. CDR1 is MNHEY, CDR2 SMNVEV, per germline (reference sequence). This CDR3 comprises 15 residues. The CDR3 protein is CASSRTSGRPDTQYF. CDR3 coding DNA: TGTGCCAGCAGTCGGACTAGCGGGAGGCCAGATACGCAGTATTTT.

Concerning this clone: The sample contains more than one DNA sequence encoding this CDR3. The chain couples TRBV29-1 to TRBJ1-1; 10 nucleotides line up with TRBD1. In germline, CDR1 is SQVTM, CDR2 ANQGSEA. The CDR3 is 13 residues long. The J segment lost 1 base and the V segment lost 7 bases, leaving 3 bases of the junction unmatched. CDR3 region: CSAGDRGNTEAFF. The CDR3 coding sequence is TGCAGCGCAGGGGACAGGGGGAACACTGAAGCTTTCTTT.

This clone showed up just a few times. The CDR3 coding sequence is TGTGCCAGCACCTTGACTAGCGGGAGGAATGAGCAGTTCTTC. Translated: CASTLTSGRNEQFF. The rearrangement uses TRBV6-6 and TRBJ2-1, with 13 bases identical to TRBD2. CDR1 is MNHNY and CDR2 is SVGAGI in the germline V gene (reference sequence). CDR3 length: 14 amino acids. V shed 7 bases and J 7 bases; nucleotides not matched to a gene: 4.

In this sample, this clone turned up a few times. The rearrangement uses TRBV4-1 and TRBJ2-3, with a possible D match to TRBD2 (6 bases). Germline CDR1 reads MGHRA; CDR2 reads YSYEKL. V gave up 1 base and J gave up 2 bases, with 10 bases separating them. This CDR3 has 15 amino acids. The CDR3 region is CASSQAGLTTDTQYF. CDR3 bases: TGCGCCAGCAGCCAAGCGGGACTCACCACAGATACGCAGTATTTT.

This chain connects TRBV14 to TRBJ2-7, with 9 positions matching TRBD1. Germline loops: CDR1 SGHDN, CDR2 FVKESK. The CDR3 sequence is 15 residues long. Trimming at V came to 3 bases and at J to 6 bases, leaving 9 bases not matched to a gene. The CDR3 sequence is CASSQPGTGTIEQYF. CDR3 bases: TGTGCCAGCAGCCAGCCCGGGACAGGGACGATCGAGCAGTACTTC. The full variable domain, its missing parts supplied by reference TRBV14 and TRBJ2-7, is EAGVTQFPSHSVIEKGQTVTLRCDPISGHDNLYWYRRVMGKEIKFLLHFVKESKQDESGMPNNRFLAERTGGTYSTLKVQPAELEDSGVYFCASSQPGTGTIEQYFGPGTRLTVT.

The chain couples TRBV6-5 to TRBJ2-7, with D tentatively TRBD2 (5 bases). V dropped 0 bases and J dropped 3 bases, with 12 bases sitting between them. The germline gives CDR1 MNHEY, CDR2 SVGAGI. This CDR3 region has 15 residues. The CDR3 loop reads CASSYSSDYGYEQYF. CDR3 nucleotides: TGTGCCAGCAGTTACTCGAGTGACTACGGCTACGAGCAGTACTTC.

The genes are TRBV29-1 and TRBJ1-2; TRBD1 is a possible D gene (6 bases). The length of the CDR3 is 13 residues. Per germline, CDR1 SQVTM and CDR2 ANQGSEA. V lost 0 bases and J lost 6, with 11 bases in between. In DNA, the CDR3 is TGCAGCGTTGAAGAAGCAGGGGTCCATGGCTACACCTTC. It translates to CSVEEAGVHGYTF.

V and J are TRBV30 and TRBJ2-1; TRBD2 is a possible D gene (5 bases). V lost 4 bases and J lost 5, with 18 bases in between. Germline V gives CDR1 GTSNPN, CDR2 SVGIG (reference sequence). The CDR3 is 15 amino acids. The CDR3 sequence is CAWTRAPLVDNEQFF. Written as DNA, the CDR3 is TGTGCCTGGACCCGGGCCCCACTAGTGGACAATGAGCAGTTCTTC.

The chain is built from TRBV6-5 and TRBJ2-1; D gene ambiguous. This CDR3 is built from 11 residues. CDR1 is MNHEY and CDR2 is SVGAGI in the germline V gene. Trimming took off 6 bases at V and 6 bases at J, with 6 bases between the two ends. The chain's CDR3 is CASRQANEQFF. For the CDR3, the DNA is TGTGCCAGCAGGCAGGCCAATGAGCAGTTCTTC.

This clone has a handful of counts. The J gene is TRBJ1-2, the V gene TRBV19; D may be TRBD1 (5 bases). The V end was cut by 3 bases, the J end by 8 bases, with 13 bases between. This CDR3 spans 13 amino acids. CDR1 and CDR2 from the germline V gene are LNHDA and SQIVND (reference sequence). The CDR3 region has the DNA TGTGCCAGTAGTATGGTGGGACTCGGGGGCTACACCTTC. It specifies CASSMVGLGGYTF.

The chain recombines TRBV14 with TRBJ1-3; D gene ambiguous. The CDR3 consists of 15 residues. The V and J ends lost 4 bases and 0 bases respectively, with 10 bases between them. CDR1 is SGHDN and CDR2 is FVKESK in the germline V gene. The CDR3 is CASSLQDFSGNTIYF. DNA of the CDR3: TGTGCCAGCAGCCTACAAGACTTCTCTGGAAACACCATATATTTT.

To note about this clone: Other DNA sequences in the same sample also yield this CDR3. The chain employs TRBV4-2 and TRBJ2-5, with TRBD2 identical over 10 bases. The CDR3 runs 15 residues. The V gene's germline CDR1 is LGHNA and CDR2 YNFKEQ. J was trimmed by 1 base and V by 1 base; bases with no gene match: 0. CDR3 coding DNA: TGTGCCAGCAGCCAAGGGACTAGCGGCCAAGAGACCCAGTACTTC. As protein: CASSQGTSGQETQYF.

The chain has TRBV19 and TRBJ1-2; 7 bases are shared with TRBD1. Per germline, CDR1 LNHDA and CDR2 SQIVND (reference sequence). This CDR3 is 14 amino acids long. The J segment lost 4 bases and the V segment lost 5 bases, leaving 7 bases of the junction unmatched. CDR3 in DNA: TGTGCCAGTAGTTGGCCAGGGGGATCCTATGGCTACACCTTC. Encoded protein: CASSWPGGSYGYTF.

The rearrangement uses TRBV11-3 and TRBJ2-2; 8 bases agree with TRBD2. The ends lost 5 bases at V and 0 bases at J; junction bases unmatched: 5. Per germline, CDR1 SGHNT and CDR2 YENEEA. The CDR3 extends over 16 amino acids. The DNA of the CDR3 is TGTGCCAGCAGCGAATTTAGCGGGGCGAACACCGGGGAGCTGTTTTTT. Its protein is CASSEFSGANTGELFF.

The rearrangement links TRBV6-1 to TRBJ2-3; D might be TRBD1 (5 bases). Germline-derived CDR1 and CDR2 are MNHNS and SASEGT. This CDR3 comprises 17 residues. The V gene lost 0 bases and the J gene lost 0 bases, with 13 bases spanning the gap. The CDR3 protein is CASSEAWGTTSTDTQYF. The CDR3, as DNA: TGTGCCAGCAGTGAAGCTTGGGGCACAACTAGCACAGATACGCAGTATTTT.

This clone has a single count. This chain joins TRBV19 and TRBJ2-1; 11 bases map to TRBD2. Germline V gene lookup returns CDR1 LNHDA and CDR2 SQIVND (reference sequence). V lost 5 bases, J lost 4 bases, and 13 bases stayed unmatched. The CDR3 is made up of 18 amino acids. CDR3 sequence: CASSGFLAGGTRYNEQFF. The CDR3 coding sequence is TGTGCCAGTAGTGGCTTCCTAGCGGGAGGTACTCGTTACAATGAGCAGTTCTTC.

The CDR3 protein is CASSAQGVNNEQFF. CDR3 nucleotide sequence: TGTGCCAGCTCAGCTCAGGGGGTCAACAATGAGCAGTTCTTC. J is TRBJ2-1 and V is TRBV18; 7 bases align to TRBD1. The germline V gene has CDR1 KGHSH and CDR2 LQKENI. The CDR3 has 14 amino acids. V lost 5 bases, J lost 5 bases, and 6 bases stayed unmatched.

This chain links TRBV5-1 with TRBJ2-5; 9 positions match TRBD1. This CDR3 has 13 amino acids. V was clipped by 5 bases and J by 3 bases; unmatched bases: 2. CDR1 and CDR2 (germline): SGHRS, YFSETQ. The CDR3: CASSRQGEETQYF. The CDR3 coding sequence is TGCGCCAGCAGTAGACAGGGGGAAGAGACCCAGTACTTC.

This sequence joins TRBV27 and TRBJ2-7; 7 nucleotides match TRBD1. From germline, CDR1 is MNHEY and CDR2 SMNVEV (reference sequence). V dropped 8 bases and J dropped 5; count of bases not matched to a gene: 12. The CDR3 is made up of 14 amino acids. The DNA of the CDR3 is TGTGCCAGCTCCTTAGGTGGACAGGTAAACGAGCAGTACTTC. This encodes CASSLGGQVNEQYF.

This chain links TRBV5-1 with TRBJ2-5; 10 positions agree with TRBD2. This CDR3 spans 16 amino acids. The germline CDR1 and CDR2 sequences are SGHRS and YFSETQ. V lost 2 bases and J lost 2; bases outside the gene matches: 6. The CDR3 region has the DNA TGCGCCAGCAGCTTAATTAGCGGGGGGAATCAAGAGACCCAGTACTTC. As protein: CASSLISGGNQETQYF.